One sample yielded the 22 T cell receptor beta chains listed below, sequenced in a study of control samples from healthy donors and cancer patients. Repertoires were generated with immunoSEQ multiplex PCR, while TCRdb's copy carries only in-frame clones and drops some. The profile shows 100,000 to 150,000 clones, roughly 89% of them singletons. Sequencing was performed on PBMCs. The receptors here all came from a man over 45 with head and neck cancer.

The chain links TRBV10-1 to TRBJ2-7; TRBD2 aligns across 15 bases. CDR3 length: 16 residues. V shed 2 bases, J shed 7 bases, and the junction held 6 bases outside the gene matches. Germline V gene data show CDR1 as WNHNN and CDR2 as SYGVQD (reference sequence). The chain's CDR3 is CASSEGLAGGPREQYF. The CDR3 region has the DNA TGCGCCAGCAGTGAGGGACTAGCGGGAGGGCCGAGGGAGCAGTACTTC.

This sequence joins TRBV3-1 (or the pseudogene TRBV3-2) and TRBJ2-7, with D unclear. Germline V gives CDR1 LGHDT, CDR2 YNNKEL (reference sequence). This CDR3 has 12 amino acids. V was trimmed by 0 bases and J by 9 bases, leaving 9 bases between them. CDR3 bases: TGTGCCAGCAGCCAAGATCCGAGGTTGCAGTACTTC. It codes for CASSQDPRLQYF.

This clone was detected only once. The chain is built from TRBV9 and TRBJ1-1; 8 bases agree with TRBD1. This CDR3 is built from 14 residues. Germline V gives CDR1 SGDLS, CDR2 YYNGEE. With 3 bases clipped from V and 5 bases from J, the junction kept 6 bases outside the gene matches. CDR3 nucleotides: TGTGCCAGCAGCGGCATTACAGGGGGAACTGAAGCTTTCTTT. Residues: CASSGITGGTEAFF.

The chain has TRBV5-4 and TRBJ1-6; D perhaps matches TRBD1 (5 bases). The CDR3 loop spans 13 amino acids. Germline-derived CDR1 and CDR2 are SGHNT and YYREEE (reference sequence). Trimming shortened V by 0 bases and J by 11 bases, and 9 bases separated the two germline ends. CDR3 bases: TGTGCCAGCAGCTTGGACAGGTCTCCACCCCTCCACTTT. The encoded protein is CASSLDRSPPLHF.

The chain is built from TRBV28 and TRBJ1-2, with D uncertain. The germline V gene encodes CDR1 MDHEN and CDR2 SYDVKM. V lost 2 bases and J 4 bases, leaving 14 bases between the germline ends. CDR3 length: 15 residues. CDR3 amino acids: CASSLGTASLYGYTF. As DNA, the CDR3 is TGTGCCAGCAGTTTAGGTACAGCATCCCTCTATGGCTACACCTTC.

V usage is TRBV9 and J usage is TRBJ1-1; D unclear. The ends were cut back, 4 bases at V and 0 bases at J, with 7 bases in the middle. The germline CDR1 and CDR2 sequences are SGDLS and YYNGEE. The CDR3 covers 13 residues. CDR3 residues: CASSSHMNTEAFF. In DNA form, the CDR3 reads TGTGCCAGCAGCTCCCATATGAACACTGAAGCTTTCTTT.

This clone turned up a few times. The V and J genes are TRBV30 and TRBJ1-4; TRBD1 matches 8 bases. With 2 bases clipped from V and 7 bases from J, the junction kept 6 bases outside the gene matches. This CDR3 is 14 amino acids long. Germline values: CDR1 GTSNPN, CDR2 SVGIG (reference sequence). The CDR3 sequence: CAWSYGQGFEKLFF. The CDR3 DNA sequence: TGTGCCTGGAGTTATGGACAGGGATTTGAAAAACTGTTTTTT.

V usage is TRBV3-1 (or the pseudogene TRBV3-2) and J usage is TRBJ2-1, with D maybe TRBD2 (6 bases). The CDR3 spans 16 residues. CDR1 and CDR2 from the germline V gene are LGHDT and YNNKEL (reference sequence). V lost 4 bases, J lost 8 bases, and 21 bases lay in between. CDR3 bases: TGTGCCAGCAGCCCGCGGGGCGGGACGAGTGTTGATGAGCAGTTCTTC. Translating gives CASSPRGGTSVDEQFF.

This chain connects TRBV2 to TRBJ2-1; possible D gene TRBD2, 7 bases. V lost 4 bases and J lost 9, with 16 bases in between. The CDR3 is 14 residues long. Germline-derived CDR1 and CDR2 are SNHLY and FYNNEI. In DNA form, the CDR3 reads TGTGCCAGCAGTGGGGACACAGGGAGGGTTGAGCAGTTCTTC. Amino acid sequence: CASSGDTGRVEQFF.

Only one count was recorded for this clone. The genes are TRBV4-2 and TRBJ2-5, with D possibly matching TRBD1 (5 bases). Germline CDR1 and CDR2: LGHNA and YNFKEQ. The V gene lost 4 bases and the J gene lost 5 bases, with 14 bases spanning the gap. There are 14 residues in the CDR3. The CDR3 coding sequence is TGTGCCAGCAGCCCCAGCAGGGTGTCGGAGACCCAGTACTTC. Translated, it gives CASSPSRVSETQYF.

The V and J genes are TRBV29-1 and TRBJ2-7, with D possibly matching TRBD2 (6 bases). CDR1 and CDR2 (germline): SQVTM, ANQGSEA. V lost 6 bases and J lost 3, with 15 bases in between. The CDR3 contains 13 residues. CDR3: CSVAQPGGYEQYF. The CDR3 DNA reads TGCAGCGTCGCTCAACCCGGGGGCTACGAGCAGTACTTC.

This chain joins TRBV6-5 and TRBJ2-1; 7 bases match TRBD1. The CDR3 sequence is 15 residues long. The V gene end was trimmed by 6 bases and the J gene end by 2 bases; junction bases not matched to a gene: 7. Germline V gene lookup returns CDR1 MNHEY and CDR2 SVGAGI. CDR3 loop: CASRTDRDPYNEQFF. DNA of the CDR3: TGTGCCAGCAGGACAGACAGGGACCCCTACAATGAGCAGTTCTTC.

The gene calls are TRBV28 and TRBJ2-6; no reliable D call. V lost 3 bases and J lost 0, with 9 bases in between. CDR1 is MDHEN and CDR2 is SYDVKM in the germline V gene. The CDR3 length is 16 residues. DNA for the CDR3: TGTGCCAGCAGTTTCATCACTAACTCTGGGGCCAACGTCCTGACTTTC. Amino acids: CASSFITNSGANVLTF. Full variable domain (rest looked up from reference TRBV28 and TRBJ2-6): DVKVTQSSRYLVKRTGEKVFLECVQDMDHENMFWYRQDPGLGLRLIYFSYDVKMKEKGDIPEGYSVSREKKERFSLILESASTNQTSMYLCASSFITNSGANVLTFGAGSRLTVL.

The table lists this clone with many counts. Within the sample, other DNA sequences also encode this same CDR3. This chain joins TRBV5-1 and TRBJ2-2, with D unresolved. Trimming removed 0 bases at V and 2 bases at J, with 8 bases between. Germline V CDR1 and CDR2: SGHRS, YFSETQ. The CDR3 totals 15 residues. CDR3 nucleotide sequence: TGCGCCAGCAGCTTGGCCCGGCCCAACACCGGGGAGCTGTTTTTT. This codes for CASSLARPNTGELFF.

The V gene is TRBV5-1, the J gene TRBJ2-7, with D perhaps matching TRBD1 (6 bases). The germline gives CDR1 SGHRS, CDR2 YFSETQ. This CDR3 is built from 13 residues. Trimming removed 5 bases from V and 3 bases from J, with 12 bases in between. The CDR3 here is CASRTGHLYEQYF. The DNA for the CDR3 is TGCGCCAGCAGAACGGGACACCTCTACGAGCAGTACTTC.

The V and J genes are TRBV11-3 and TRBJ2-7, with D maybe TRBD1 (5 bases). Germline assignment: CDR1 SGHNT and CDR2 YENEEA. Trimming shortened V by 3 bases and J by 2 bases, and 8 bases separated the two germline ends. This CDR3 comprises 13 residues. CDR3 sequence reads: CASSLTEAYEQYF. CDR3 sequence (DNA): TGTGCCAGCAGCTTGACAGAGGCCTACGAGCAGTACTTC.

The chain is built from TRBV11-2 and TRBJ2-1; TRBD2 agrees at 8 bases. The CDR3 spans 15 residues. V shed 5 bases, J shed 4 bases, and the junction held 7 bases outside the gene matches. Per the germline V gene, CDR1 is SGHAT and CDR2 is FQNNGV. This CDR3 is CASSVTSGTYNEQFF. The CDR3 DNA reads as TGTGCCAGCAGCGTAACTAGCGGAACTTACAATGAGCAGTTCTTC.

The genes are TRBV10-3 and TRBJ2-3; D is possibly TRBD2 (5 bases). The V end was cut by 10 bases, the J end by 4 bases, with 15 bases between. This CDR3 is built from 13 residues. Germline assignment: CDR1 ENHRY and CDR2 SYGVKD. The CDR3 DNA is TGTGCCACCGGACTCCCCGTGCCAGATACGCAGTATTTT. This sequence encodes CATGLPVPDTQYF.

The chain links TRBV2 to TRBJ1-3; D gene uncertain. The CDR3 totals 14 residues. Per the germline V gene, CDR1 is SNHLY and CDR2 is FYNNEI. V shed 6 bases and J shed 0 bases, with 9 bases lying between them. This chain's CDR3 is CASRDDVSGNTIYF. In DNA form, the CDR3 reads TGTGCCAGCAGGGACGACGTCTCTGGAAACACCATATATTTT.

The chain is built from TRBV5-6 and TRBJ2-1, with unresolved D. The V and J ends lost 1 base and 6 bases respectively, with 11 bases between them. The CDR3 contains 14 residues. In germline, CDR1 is SGHDT, CDR2 YYEEEE. In DNA, the CDR3 is TGTGCCAGCAGCTTGATTGCGTCGGTCAATGAGCAGTTCTTC. Protein product: CASSLIASVNEQFF.

The chain joins TRBV9 to TRBJ1-5, with D hard to call. The ends were cut back, 3 bases at V and 6 bases at J, with 13 bases in the middle. Germline-derived CDR1 and CDR2 are SGDLS and YYNGEE. The CDR3 is 14 amino acids. The DNA for the CDR3 is TGTGCCAGCAGCGCAGACCCAAGCGGTCAGCCCCAGCATTTT. Its translation: CASSADPSGQPQHF.

This sequence joins TRBV30 and TRBJ1-1, with TRBD1 matching 7 bases. The CDR3 runs 12 residues. The germline gives CDR1 GTSNPN, CDR2 SVGIG (reference sequence). With 5 bases clipped from V and 7 bases from J, the junction kept 7 bases outside the gene matches. This CDR3 reads CAWEGQSIEAFF. DNA for the CDR3: TGTGCCTGGGAGGGACAGTCCATTGAAGCTTTCTTT.